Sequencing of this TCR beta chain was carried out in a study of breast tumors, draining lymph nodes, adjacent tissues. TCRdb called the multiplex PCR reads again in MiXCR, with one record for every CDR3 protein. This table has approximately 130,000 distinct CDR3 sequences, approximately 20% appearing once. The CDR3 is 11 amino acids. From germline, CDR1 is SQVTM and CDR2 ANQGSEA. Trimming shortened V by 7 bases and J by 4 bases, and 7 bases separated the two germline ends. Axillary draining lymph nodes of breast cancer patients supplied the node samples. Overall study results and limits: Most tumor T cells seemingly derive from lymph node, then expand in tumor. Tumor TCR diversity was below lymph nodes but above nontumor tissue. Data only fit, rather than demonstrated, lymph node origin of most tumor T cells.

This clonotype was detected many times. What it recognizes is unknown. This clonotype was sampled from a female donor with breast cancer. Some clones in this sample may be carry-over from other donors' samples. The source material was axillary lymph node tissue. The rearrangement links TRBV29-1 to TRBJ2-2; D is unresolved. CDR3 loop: CSGRATGELFF. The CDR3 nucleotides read TGCAGCGGAAGGGCCACCGGGGAGCTGTTTTTT.